These 27 T cell receptor beta chains were sequenced from one sample in a study of T cell responses to AZD1222 COVID-19 vaccine. Produced via immunoSEQ multiplex PCR; TCRdb's table is partial and in-frame only. The sample has 150,000 to 200,000 clones; roughly 90% are singletons. Sequencing was performed on peripheral blood, taken on day 0 of AZD1222 vaccination. These TCRs come from an adult in good health.

The V call is TRBV6-5, the J call TRBJ2-7; TRBD2 aligns across 9 bases. The junction had 9 bases not matched to a gene; V was cut back by 4 bases and J by 2 bases. CDR3 length equals 16 residues. Germline V gene lookup returns CDR1 MNHEY and CDR2 SVGAGI. The CDR3 DNA is TGTGCCAGCAGTTTTGGGCATTCTAGCGGGGCCTACGAGCAGTACTTC. It specifies CASSFGHSSGAYEQYF.

V and J are TRBV3-1 (or the pseudogene TRBV3-2) and TRBJ2-7; TRBD2 matches at 10 bases. Germline CDR1 reads LGHDT; CDR2 reads YNNKEL (reference sequence). The length of the CDR3 is 14 residues. The V gene end was trimmed by 2 bases and the J gene end by 2 bases; junction bases not matched to a gene: 0. The CDR3 protein is CASSQLAGAYEQYF. The CDR3 nucleotides read TGTGCCAGCAGCCAACTAGCGGGGGCCTACGAGCAGTACTTC.

The gene calls are TRBV5-5 and TRBJ2-6; D is unresolved. Deletions cut 4 bases from V and 0 bases from J, with 11 bases between. The CDR3 runs to 16 residues. The V gene's germline CDR1 is SGHKS and CDR2 YYEKEE (reference sequence). As DNA, the CDR3 is TGTGCCAGCAGCGAGCGTTCCCTCTCTGGGGCCAACGTCCTGACTTTC. As protein: CASSERSLSGANVLTF.

V usage is TRBV10-2 and J usage is TRBJ1-2; D not certain. Germline CDR1 is WSHSY and CDR2 is SAAADI. V dropped 6 bases and J dropped 3 bases, with 17 bases sitting between them. The CDR3 sequence is 15 residues long. DNA of the CDR3: TGCGCCAGCAGACGGGCGGGTCAGGTGGACTATGGCTACACCTTC. This gives the protein CASRRAGQVDYGYTF.

This chain connects TRBV15 to TRBJ2-2, with D perhaps given as TRBD1 or TRBD2 (5 bases each). The CDR3 runs 18 residues. Per germline, CDR1 LNHNV and CDR2 YYDKDF (reference sequence). V shed 0 bases and J shed 0 bases, with 14 bases lying between them. CDR3 coding DNA: TGTGCCACCAGCAGAGAACACCGGGACGAAGCGAACACCGGGGAGCTGTTTTTT. It translates to CATSREHRDEANTGELFF.

This clone was recorded only once. The chain carries TRBV27 and TRBJ2-7; 9 nucleotides agree with TRBD1. CDR1 is MNHEY, CDR2 SMNVEV, per germline (reference sequence). Trimming removed 4 bases from V and 2 bases from J; junction bases left unmatched: 24. The CDR3 is 21 amino acids. The CDR3 loop is CASSSDGYRGRPPYKTYEQYF. CDR3 nucleotide sequence: TGTGCCAGCAGTTCCGACGGATACAGGGGGCGCCCCCCATACAAAACCTACGAGCAGTACTTC.

V usage is TRBV7-2 and J usage is TRBJ2-7; 10 bases align to TRBD2. The CDR3 is made up of 16 amino acids. J was trimmed by 5 bases and V by 5 bases; bases with no gene match: 12. Germline V gene sequence: CDR1 SGHTA, CDR2 FQGNSA. As DNA, the CDR3 is TGTGCCAGCAGCCCCCCCCCAGCGGGAGGGGTCCACGAGCAGTACTTC. Its translation: CASSPPPAGGVHEQYF.

Only a few counts were recorded for this clone. The CDR3 is CASSEGGYNSPLHF. The CDR3 coding sequence is TGCGCCAGCAGTGAGGGGGGATATAATTCACCCCTCCACTTT. The chain has TRBV10-1 and TRBJ1-6, with D possibly being TRBD1 (5 bases). Deletions cut 2 bases from V and 4 bases from J, with 6 bases between. This CDR3 is 14 amino acids long. CDR1 is WNHNN and CDR2 is SYGVQD in the germline V gene (reference sequence).

The rearrangement links TRBV3-1 (or the pseudogene TRBV3-2) to TRBJ2-1; no clear D. Germline lookup yields CDR1 LGHDT and CDR2 YNNKEL (reference sequence). There are 13 residues in the CDR3. V was shortened by 1 base and J by 15 bases, with 16 bases between the two germline ends. The CDR3 loop is CASSQGTHFRPFF. As DNA, the CDR3 is TGTGCCAGCAGCCAAGGTACGCATTTCCGCCCGTTCTTC.

The gene calls are TRBV3-1 (or the pseudogene TRBV3-2) and TRBJ1-1; TRBD1 matches 7 bases. The CDR3 has 15 amino acids. The V gene's germline CDR1 is LGHDT and CDR2 YNNKEL (reference sequence). The J segment lost 5 bases and the V segment lost 4 bases, leaving 10 bases of the junction unmatched. The CDR3 nucleotides are TGTGCCAGCAGCCCCTCGGACAGGCCGAGAACTGAAGCTTTCTTT. Protein sequence: CASSPSDRPRTEAFF.

This sequence joins TRBV18 and TRBJ2-5, with D possibly TRBD1 on 6 matching bases. The CDR3 extends over 14 amino acids. V was clipped by 0 bases and J by 4 bases, with 9 bases between them. Germline assignment: CDR1 KGHSH and CDR2 LQKENI. In DNA, the CDR3 is TGTGCCAGCTCACCACCGGGCAGGGGAGAGACCCAGTACTTC. This codes for CASSPPGRGETQYF.

This chain joins TRBV4-1 and TRBJ2-2; D is unclear. The germline V gene encodes CDR1 MGHRA and CDR2 YSYEKL. V lost 10 bases and J 2 bases, leaving 23 bases between the germline ends. This CDR3 is built from 17 residues. CDR3 region: CANSIRSSSPNTGELFF. The DNA of the CDR3 is TGCGCCAATTCAATCAGGTCGTCCAGCCCAAACACCGGGGAGCTGTTTTTT.

The chain couples TRBV9 to TRBJ1-2, with D perhaps matching TRBD1 (6 bases). This CDR3 has 15 residues. Germline CDR1 and CDR2: SGDLS and YYNGEE. The ends were cut back, 3 bases at V and 4 bases at J, with 16 bases in the middle. The CDR3 coding sequence is TGTGCCAGCAGCGCTTACAGGGAAACGGGCTATGGCTACACCTTC. It encodes CASSAYRETGYGYTF.

The rearrangement joins TRBV6-4 to TRBJ1-1; a weak D match, TRBD1 (5 bases). Germline assignment: CDR1 MRHNA and CDR2 SNTAGT. Trimming removed 4 bases at V and 2 bases at J, with 8 bases between. The CDR3 has 13 amino acids. The chain's CDR3 is CASSVDRNTEAFF. In DNA, the CDR3 is TGTGCCAGCAGTGTCGACAGAAACACTGAAGCTTTCTTT.

The J gene is TRBJ2-1, the V gene TRBV3-1 (or the pseudogene TRBV3-2); D uncertain. CDR3 length equals 17 residues. Germline CDR1 LGHDT, CDR2 YNNKEL (reference sequence). Trimming stripped 2 bases from V and 2 bases from J, with 16 bases between. CDR3 protein: CASSQRLGGPTYNEQFF. CDR3 coding DNA: TGTGCCAGCAGCCAAAGGCTCGGCGGACCTACCTACAATGAGCAGTTCTTC.

The chain links TRBV6-5 to TRBJ2-3, with a tentative D call TRBD1 (5 bases). V was trimmed by 6 bases and J by 2 bases, leaving 9 bases between them. CDR1 and CDR2 (germline): MNHEY, SVGAGI. The CDR3 has 13 amino acids. In DNA form, the CDR3 reads TGTGCCAGCAGGCTCAGGGTCACAGATACGCAGTATTTT. It codes for CASRLRVTDTQYF.

This chain uses TRBV6-5 with TRBJ1-2; a weak D match, TRBD1 (6 bases). The CDR3 has 13 residues. V was cut by 6 bases and J by 4 bases, with 12 bases left in between. Germline V gene data show CDR1 as MNHEY and CDR2 as SVGAGI. The CDR3 DNA reads TGTGCCAGCAGCCTGATGGACAGCTATGGCTACACCTTC. It translates to CASSLMDSYGYTF.

The gene calls are TRBV6-2 or TRBV6-3 and TRBJ1-5; a possible D gene is TRBD1 (6 bases). This CDR3 region has 16 residues. Trimming stripped 2 bases from V and 2 bases from J, with 13 bases between. Germline CDR1 MNHEY, CDR2 SVGEGT. In nucleotides, the CDR3 is TGTGCCAGCAGTTACAACGGGGGCGCAGGCAATCAGCCCCAGCATTTT. Amino acids: CASSYNGGAGNQPQHF.

CDR3 region: CASSQDSSGRAGEQFF. For the CDR3, the DNA is TGCGCCAGCAGCCAAGATAGTAGCGGGAGGGCCGGTGAGCAGTTCTTC. V and J are TRBV4-1 and TRBJ2-1; 11 bases are shared with TRBD2. After removal of 0 bases from V and 9 bases from J, the junction contained 7 bases not matched to a gene. The CDR3 is made up of 16 amino acids. From germline, CDR1 is MGHRA and CDR2 YSYEKL.

The chain uses TRBV11-3 and TRBJ1-3; no definite D call. CDR3 size: 13 residues. Trimming removed 4 bases at V and 4 bases at J, with 8 bases between. CDR1 is SGHNT and CDR2 is YENEEA in the germline V gene. The CDR3 bases are TGTGCCAGCAGCTCACCACCGGGAAACACCATATATTTT. Amino acids: CASSSPPGNTIYF.

In DNA form, the CDR3 reads TGTGCCAGCTCGGGACGGACTAGCGGGAGGGCCGTCCTAGCGGGTTACGAGCAGTACTTC. Its translation: CASSGRTSGRAVLAGYEQYF. V gene TRBV28 combines with J gene TRBJ2-7; 15 bases fit TRBD2. This CDR3 comprises 20 residues. J lost 4 bases, V lost 8 bases, and 21 bases had no gene match. The germline gives CDR1 MDHEN, CDR2 SYDVKM.

The chain employs TRBV3-1 (or the pseudogene TRBV3-2) and TRBJ2-1; TRBD2 matches at 8 bases. The germline V gene has CDR1 LGHDT and CDR2 YNNKEL (reference sequence). There are 18 residues in the CDR3. V lost 4 bases and J lost 0; bases outside the gene matches: 11. CDR3 bases: TGTGCCAGCAGCCCGTACACTAGCGGCCAAAGCTCCTACAATGAGCAGTTCTTC. Amino acids: CASSPYTSGQSSYNEQFF.

The chain is built from TRBV6-5 and TRBJ2-7; perhaps TRBD2 as D (5 bases). The CDR3 spans 13 residues. Looked up from germline, CDR1 is MNHEY and CDR2 is SVGAGI. The V end lost 6 bases, the J end lost 0 bases, and 9 bases lay between the germline ends. The CDR3 region has the DNA TGTGCCAGCAGGAGGGCGAGCTCCTACGAGCAGTACTTC. It specifies CASRRASSYEQYF.

In nucleotides, the CDR3 is TGTGCCAGCAGTCGCCACGGACAGGGCTACGAGCAGTACTTC. This codes for CASSRHGQGYEQYF. The rearrangement uses TRBV6-5 and TRBJ2-7, with 8 bases lining up with TRBD1. CDR1 is MNHEY and CDR2 is SVGAGI in the germline V gene. Trimming at V came to 5 bases and at J to 3 bases, leaving 6 bases not matched to a gene. The CDR3 is 14 amino acids.

The rearrangement links TRBV7-2 to TRBJ2-1, with D unresolved. The CDR3 runs 12 residues. CDR1 SGHTA and CDR2 FQGNSA come from the germline V gene. V dropped 6 bases and J dropped 6 bases, with 9 bases sitting between them. The CDR3 coding sequence is TGTGCCAGCAGACTTTTTAGCAATGAGCAGTTCTTC. Protein product: CASRLFSNEQFF.

The J gene is TRBJ2-1, the V gene TRBV11-3; a possible D gene is TRBD2 (6 bases). The CDR3 consists of 17 residues. The germline V and J ends were trimmed by 1 base and 7 bases, with 20 bases remaining between them. Germline loops: CDR1 SGHNT, CDR2 YENEEA. DNA of the CDR3: TGTGCCAGCAGCTTAGGCGGACTACGTCCTGGAGGGAATGAGCAGTTCTTC. This encodes CASSLGGLRPGGNEQFF. The complete variable domain, with remaining parts taken from reference TRBV11-3 and TRBJ2-1, reads EAGVVQSPRYKIIEKKQPVAFWCNPISGHNTLYWYLQNLGQGPELLIRYENEEAVDDSQLPKDRFSAERLKGVDSTLKIQPAELGDSAVYLCASSLGGLRPGGNEQFFGPGTRLTVL.

The V call is TRBV6-5, the J call TRBJ2-6, with D perhaps TRBD1 (6 bases). The CDR3 consists of 15 residues. Trimming took off 6 bases at V and 2 bases at J, with 11 bases between the two ends. Germline assignment: CDR1 MNHEY and CDR2 SVGAGI. The CDR3 reads CASRQPGAGANVLTF. The DNA of the CDR3 is TGTGCCAGCAGACAACCAGGGGCTGGGGCCAACGTCCTGACTTTC.